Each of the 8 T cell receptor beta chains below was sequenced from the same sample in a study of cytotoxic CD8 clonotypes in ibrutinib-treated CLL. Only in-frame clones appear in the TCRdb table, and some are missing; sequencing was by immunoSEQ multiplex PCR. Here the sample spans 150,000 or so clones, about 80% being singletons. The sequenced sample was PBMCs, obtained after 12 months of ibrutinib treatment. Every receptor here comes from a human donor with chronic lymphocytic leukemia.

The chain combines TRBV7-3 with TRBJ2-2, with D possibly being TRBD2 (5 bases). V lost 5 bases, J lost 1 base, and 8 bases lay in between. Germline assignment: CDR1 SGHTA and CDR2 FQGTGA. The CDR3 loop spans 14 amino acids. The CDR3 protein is CASSDRENTGELFF. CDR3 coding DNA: TGTGCCAGCAGCGATCGGGAGAACACCGGGGAGCTGTTTTTT.

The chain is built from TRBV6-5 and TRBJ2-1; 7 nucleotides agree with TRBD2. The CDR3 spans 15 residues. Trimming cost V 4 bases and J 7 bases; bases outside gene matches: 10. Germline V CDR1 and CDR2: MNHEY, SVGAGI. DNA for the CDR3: TGTGCCAGCAGTTTTAGCGGGCCCTGGGGTAATGAGCAGTTCTTC. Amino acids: CASSFSGPWGNEQFF.

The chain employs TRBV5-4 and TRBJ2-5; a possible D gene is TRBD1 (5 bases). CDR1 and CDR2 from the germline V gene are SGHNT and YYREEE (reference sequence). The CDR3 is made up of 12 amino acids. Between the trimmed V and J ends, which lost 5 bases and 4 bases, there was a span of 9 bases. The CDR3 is CASRGRGETQYF. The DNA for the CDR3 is TGTGCCAGCAGGGGAAGGGGAGAGACCCAGTACTTC.

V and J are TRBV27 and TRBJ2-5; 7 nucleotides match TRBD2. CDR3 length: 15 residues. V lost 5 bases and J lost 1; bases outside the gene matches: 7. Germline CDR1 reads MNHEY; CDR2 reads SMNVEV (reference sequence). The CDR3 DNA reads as TGTGCCAGCAGTCCTCGACTAGCCACCCAAGAGACCCAGTACTTC. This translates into CASSPRLATQETQYF.

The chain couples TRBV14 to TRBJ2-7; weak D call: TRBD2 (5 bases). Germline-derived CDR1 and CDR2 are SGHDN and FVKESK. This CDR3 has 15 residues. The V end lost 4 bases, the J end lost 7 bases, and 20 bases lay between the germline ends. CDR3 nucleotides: TGTGCCAGCAGCCCCGGAGGAAGTTTCCTTTGGGAGCAGTACTTC. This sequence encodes CASSPGGSFLWEQYF.

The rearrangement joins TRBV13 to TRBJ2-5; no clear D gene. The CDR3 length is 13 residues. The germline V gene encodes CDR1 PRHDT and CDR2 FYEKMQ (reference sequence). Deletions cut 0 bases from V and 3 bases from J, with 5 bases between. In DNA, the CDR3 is TGTGCCAGCAGCTTAGGCCTTAAAGAGACCCAGTACTTC. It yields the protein CASSLGLKETQYF. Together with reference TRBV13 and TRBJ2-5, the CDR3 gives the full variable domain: AAGVIQSPRHLIKEKRETATLKCYPIPRHDTVYWYQQGPGQDPQFLISFYEKMQSDKGSIPDRFSAQQFSDYHSELNMSSLELGDSALYFCASSLGLKETQYFGPGTRLLVL.

The CDR3 DNA sequence: TGTGCCAGCAGCCCCCGGGGGGGACCGGAGACCCAGTACTTC. It yields the protein CASSPRGGPETQYF. The chain is built from TRBV9 and TRBJ2-5; 8 positions agree with TRBD2. V was pared by 4 bases and J by 5 bases, with 7 bases of the junction left unmatched. The germline V gene encodes CDR1 SGDLS and CDR2 YYNGEE. The CDR3 totals 14 residues.

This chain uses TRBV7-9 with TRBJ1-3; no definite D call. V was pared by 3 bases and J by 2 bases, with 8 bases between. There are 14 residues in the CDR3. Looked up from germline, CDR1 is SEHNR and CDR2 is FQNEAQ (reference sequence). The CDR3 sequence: CASSFSTTGNTIYF. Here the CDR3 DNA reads TGTGCCAGCAGCTTTTCGACCACTGGAAACACCATATATTTT. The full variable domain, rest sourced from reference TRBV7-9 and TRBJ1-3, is DTGVSQNPRHKITKRGQNVTFRCDPISEHNRLYWYRQTLGQGPEFLTYFQNEAQLEKSRLLSDRFSAERPKGSFSTLEIQRTEQGDSAMYLCASSFSTTGNTIYFGEGSWLTVV.